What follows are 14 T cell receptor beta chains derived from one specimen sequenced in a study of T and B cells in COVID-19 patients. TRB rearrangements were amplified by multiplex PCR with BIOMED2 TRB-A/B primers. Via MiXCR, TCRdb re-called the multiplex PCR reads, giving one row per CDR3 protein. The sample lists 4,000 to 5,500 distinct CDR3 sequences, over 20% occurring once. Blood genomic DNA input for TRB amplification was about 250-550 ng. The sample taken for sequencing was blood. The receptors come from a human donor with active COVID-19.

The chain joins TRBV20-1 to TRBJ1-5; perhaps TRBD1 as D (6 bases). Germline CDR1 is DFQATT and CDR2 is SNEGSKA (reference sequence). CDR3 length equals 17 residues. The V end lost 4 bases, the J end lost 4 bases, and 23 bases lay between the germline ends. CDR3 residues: CSATLRGLQSRNQPQHF. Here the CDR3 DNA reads TGCAGTGCTACACTCCGGGGGCTGCAATCGAGGAATCAGCCCCAGCATTTT.

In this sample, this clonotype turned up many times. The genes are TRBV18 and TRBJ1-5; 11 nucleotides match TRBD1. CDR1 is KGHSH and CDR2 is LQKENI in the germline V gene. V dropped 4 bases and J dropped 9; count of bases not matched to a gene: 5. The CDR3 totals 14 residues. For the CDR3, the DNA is TGTGCCAGCTCACGGGACAGGGGGATCGCGCCCCAGCATTTT. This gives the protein CASSRDRGIAPQHF.

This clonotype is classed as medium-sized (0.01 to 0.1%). DNA for the CDR3: TGTGCCTGGAGTAACCAGGGTATACTACTTTTGTCTGGGGCCAACGTCCTGACTTTC. This gives the protein CAWSNQGILLLSGANVLTF. This rearrangement joins TRBV30 to TRBJ2-6, with D possibly TRBD1 on 5 matching bases. The CDR3 is made up of 19 amino acids. V lost 2 bases to trimming and J lost 1 base, with 21 bases between them. Per germline, CDR1 GTSNPN and CDR2 SVGIG (reference sequence).

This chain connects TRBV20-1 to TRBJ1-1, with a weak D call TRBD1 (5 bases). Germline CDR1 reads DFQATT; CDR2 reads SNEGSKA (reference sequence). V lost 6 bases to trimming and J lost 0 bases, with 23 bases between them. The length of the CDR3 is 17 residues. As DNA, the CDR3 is TGCAGTGCCGACTCGATACAGGTGGGAGTAATGAACACTGAAGCTTTCTTT. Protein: CSADSIQVGVMNTEAFF.

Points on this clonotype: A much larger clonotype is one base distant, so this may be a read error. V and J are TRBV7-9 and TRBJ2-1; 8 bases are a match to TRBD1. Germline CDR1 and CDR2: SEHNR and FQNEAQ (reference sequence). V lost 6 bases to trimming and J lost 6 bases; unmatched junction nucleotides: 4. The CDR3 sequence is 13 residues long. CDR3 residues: CASRSTGVNEQFF. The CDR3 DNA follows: TGTGCCAGCAGGTCGACAGGGGTCAATGAGCAGTTCTTC.

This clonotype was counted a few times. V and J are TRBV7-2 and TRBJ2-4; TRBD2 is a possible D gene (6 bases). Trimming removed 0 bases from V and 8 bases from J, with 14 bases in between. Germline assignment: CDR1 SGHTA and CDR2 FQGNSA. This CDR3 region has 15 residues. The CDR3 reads CASSLARRWEDIQYF. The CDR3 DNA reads TGTGCCAGCAGCTTAGCCAGGCGGTGGGAGGACATTCAGTACTTC.

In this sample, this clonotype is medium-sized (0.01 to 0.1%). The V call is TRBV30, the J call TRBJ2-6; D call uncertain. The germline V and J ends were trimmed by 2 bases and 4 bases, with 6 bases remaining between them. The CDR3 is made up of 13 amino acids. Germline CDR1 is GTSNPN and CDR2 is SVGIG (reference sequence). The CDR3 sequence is CAWSIKGANVLTF. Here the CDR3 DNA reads TGTGCCTGGAGTATAAAAGGGGCCAACGTCCTGACTTTC.

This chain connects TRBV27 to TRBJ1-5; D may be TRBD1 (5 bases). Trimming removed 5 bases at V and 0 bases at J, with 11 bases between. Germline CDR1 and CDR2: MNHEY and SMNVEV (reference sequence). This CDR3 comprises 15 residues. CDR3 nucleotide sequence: TGTGCCAGCAGTCCCCAGGGTTATAGCAATCAGCCCCAGCATTTT. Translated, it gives CASSPQGYSNQPQHF.

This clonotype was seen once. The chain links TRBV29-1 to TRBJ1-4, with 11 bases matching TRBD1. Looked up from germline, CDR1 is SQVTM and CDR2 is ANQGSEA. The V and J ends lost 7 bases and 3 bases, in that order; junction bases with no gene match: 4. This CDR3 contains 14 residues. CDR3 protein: CSAPGQGANEKLFF. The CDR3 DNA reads TGCAGCGCCCCGGGACAGGGGGCTAATGAAAAACTGTTTTTT.

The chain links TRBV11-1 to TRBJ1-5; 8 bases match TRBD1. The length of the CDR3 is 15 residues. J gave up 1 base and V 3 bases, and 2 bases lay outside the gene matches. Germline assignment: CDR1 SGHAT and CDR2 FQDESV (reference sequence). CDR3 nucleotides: TGTGCCAGCAGCTTGACAGGGGAAAGCAATCAGCCCCAGCATTTT. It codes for CASSLTGESNQPQHF.

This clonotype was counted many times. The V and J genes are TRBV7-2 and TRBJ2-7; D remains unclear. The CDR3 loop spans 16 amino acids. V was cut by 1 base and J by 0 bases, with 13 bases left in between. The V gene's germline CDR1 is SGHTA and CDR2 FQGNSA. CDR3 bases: TGTGCCAGCAGCTTAGGGGTAGGGTATCCCTCCTACGAGCAGTACTTC. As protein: CASSLGVGYPSYEQYF.

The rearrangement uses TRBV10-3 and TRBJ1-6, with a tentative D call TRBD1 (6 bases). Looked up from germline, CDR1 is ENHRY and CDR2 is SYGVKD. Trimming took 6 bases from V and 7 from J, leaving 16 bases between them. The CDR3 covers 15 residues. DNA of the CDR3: TGTGCCATCAGATCACAGGGTCTGGGGAATTCACCCCTCCACTTT. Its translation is CAIRSQGLGNSPLHF.

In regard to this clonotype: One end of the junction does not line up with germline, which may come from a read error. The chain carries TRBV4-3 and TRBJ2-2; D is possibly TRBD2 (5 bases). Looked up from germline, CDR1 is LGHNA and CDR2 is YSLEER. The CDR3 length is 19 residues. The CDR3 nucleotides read TGTGCCAGCAGCCAAGAAAGGGTACGGGGTGGCGCGAACACCGGGGAGCTGTTTTTT. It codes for CASSQERVRGGANTGELFF.

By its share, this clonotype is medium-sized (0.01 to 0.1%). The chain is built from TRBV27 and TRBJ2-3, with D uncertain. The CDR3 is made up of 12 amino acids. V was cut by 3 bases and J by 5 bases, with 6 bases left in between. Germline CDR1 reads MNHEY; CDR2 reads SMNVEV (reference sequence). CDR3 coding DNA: TGTGCCAGCAGTTTTTTAGGAGATACGCAGTATTTT. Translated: CASSFLGDTQYF.